This TCR beta chain derives from a study of blood T cell repertoires in COVID-19. The germline gives CDR1 WSHSY, CDR2 SAAADI. The V and J ends lost 7 bases and 4 bases respectively, with 6 bases between them. CDR3 length equals 11 residues. In the authors' workflow: Quantification of nucleated cells was approximated via reference gene primer amplification. Clones were read by immunoSEQ multiplex PCR, and TCRdb kept only the in-frame ones, dropping some. D and trimming come from the DNA, and the V and J calls and clone size come from that table. Of about 200,000 clones detected, about 83% appear once; the ten largest clones hold about 4.8%. Participants came from about two dozen US areas, aged about 18 to 95 years.

This TCR came from a woman between 50 and 59 years old who had been exposed to COVID-19. Sequencing was done on a sample of PBMCs or T cells enriched from blood (not recorded which). V and J are TRBV10-2 and TRBJ2-3; TRBD2 is a possible D gene (6 bases). CDR3 sequence: CASTGADTQYF. CDR3 nucleotides: TGCGCCAGCACGGGGGCAGATACGCAGTATTTT.